A single sample gave rise to the 28 T cell receptor beta chains below, sequenced in a study of blood T cell repertoires in COVID-19. The repertoire was sequenced with immunoSEQ multiplex PCR; TCRdb's copy has only in-frame clones and lacks some. The table has around 250,000 clones, around 88% seen once. Source material: PBMCs or T cells enriched from blood (not recorded which). These receptors originate from a woman aged 25 to 39 who had recovered from COVID-19.

The J gene is TRBJ2-1, the V gene TRBV24-1; D not resolved. CDR3 size: 16 residues. Germline V gives CDR1 KGHDR, CDR2 SFDVKD. V was clipped by 6 bases and J by 0 bases, with 14 bases between them. Here the CDR3 reads CATSSPGQSSYNEQFF. In DNA, the CDR3 is TGTGCCACCAGTTCTCCGGGTCAAAGCTCCTACAATGAGCAGTTCTTC.

Of note for this clone: Relative to the germline gene, one junction end is altered; a read error may explain this. The chain links TRBV24-1 to TRBJ1-2, with D unclear. This CDR3 comprises 13 residues. Germline lookup yields CDR1 KGHDR and CDR2 SFDVKD. CDR3: CATRDRQAHGYTF. In DNA, the CDR3 is TGTGCCACCCGTGATAGGCAGGCCCATGGCTACACCTTC.

The rearrangement links TRBV5-4 to TRBJ2-5, with D possibly matching TRBD2 (6 bases). The germline V gene encodes CDR1 SGHNT and CDR2 YYREEE (reference sequence). Trimming removed 2 bases from V and 0 bases from J, with 8 bases in between. This CDR3 is built from 14 residues. The CDR3 nucleotides read TGTGCCAGCAGCTTCGCGGGACACCAAGAGACCCAGTACTTC. Translating it yields CASSFAGHQETQYF.

The V gene is TRBV9, the J gene TRBJ2-4; TRBD1 might be the D (7 bases). Germline values: CDR1 SGDLS, CDR2 YYNGEE. The V end lost 3 bases, the J end lost 6 bases, and 16 bases lay between the germline ends. The CDR3 is made up of 15 amino acids. The CDR3 reads CASSEEGQLRNIQYF. The CDR3 nucleotides read TGTGCCAGCAGCGAGGAGGGACAGCTAAGAAACATTCAGTACTTC.

J is TRBJ2-1 and V is TRBV4-1; 11 bases are shared with TRBD2. The CDR3 length is 16 residues. The J segment lost 4 bases and the V segment lost 1 base, leaving 3 bases of the junction unmatched. The V gene's germline CDR1 is MGHRA and CDR2 YSYEKL. This CDR3 is CASSQGLAGRYNEQFF. In nucleotides, the CDR3 is TGCGCCAGCAGCCAAGGACTAGCGGGACGTTACAATGAGCAGTTCTTC.

The gene calls are TRBV25-1 and TRBJ1-2; 9 bases line up with TRBD1. The CDR3 length is 15 residues. The junction had 13 bases not matched to a gene; V was cut back by 8 bases and J by 6 bases. Per the germline V gene, CDR1 is MGHDK and CDR2 is SYGVNS. In nucleotides, the CDR3 is TGTGCCAGCCCACGGAACCTGGACAGGGGTCATGGCTACACCTTC. Translating gives CASPRNLDRGHGYTF.

This clone was detected many times. V and J are TRBV2 and TRBJ2-2; tentative D call: TRBD1 (5 bases). The V gene lost 6 bases and the J gene lost 3 bases, with 8 bases spanning the gap. Looked up from germline, CDR1 is SNHLY and CDR2 is FYNNEI. This CDR3 is 13 amino acids long. Here the CDR3 DNA reads TGTGCCAGCAGGGAACAGGACACCGGGGAGCTGTTTTTT. Its translation: CASREQDTGELFF.

This chain connects TRBV30 to TRBJ2-3; D gene unclear. Germline CDR1 GTSNPN, CDR2 SVGIG (reference sequence). The V and J ends lost 4 bases and 5 bases respectively, with 7 bases between them. The CDR3 covers 11 residues. DNA of the CDR3: TGTGCCTGGAAATCGGTAGATACGCAGTATTTT. Translation gives CAWKSVDTQYF.

J is TRBJ1-6 and V is TRBV19, with 9 bases identical to TRBD1. CDR3 size: 15 residues. Germline V CDR1 and CDR2: LNHDA, SQIVND (reference sequence). The ends lost 9 bases at V and 0 bases at J; junction bases unmatched: 3. The CDR3, as DNA: TGTGCCAGCACGACAGGGGGCTCCTATAATTCACCCCTCCACTTT. It yields the protein CASTTGGSYNSPLHF.

This chain links TRBV6-5 with TRBJ2-7; 11 positions agree with TRBD2. Germline assignment: CDR1 MNHEY and CDR2 SVGAGI. This CDR3 has 16 residues. V shed 0 bases and J 2 bases; nucleotides not matched to a gene: 3. The CDR3 coding sequence is TGTGCCAGCAGTTACTCGACTAGCGGGGTAACCTACGAGCAGTACTTC. It codes for CASSYSTSGVTYEQYF.

The gene calls are TRBV28 and TRBJ1-5; a weak D match, TRBD1 (6 bases). V was shortened by 7 bases and J by 4 bases, with 11 bases between the two germline ends. Germline CDR1 is MDHEN and CDR2 is SYDVKM. CDR3 length: 13 amino acids. The CDR3 region has the DNA TGTGCCAGCATTGACAGGAGAAATCAGCCCCAGCATTTT. It translates to CASIDRRNQPQHF.

CDR3 region: CASSSRGAGQETQYF. DNA of the CDR3: TGTGCCAGCAGCTCCCGGGGGGCGGGACAAGAGACCCAGTACTTC. This chain uses TRBV11-2 with TRBJ2-5; TRBD2 is a possible D gene (7 bases). V was clipped by 4 bases and J by 2 bases, with 14 bases between them. This CDR3 has 15 amino acids. Germline loops: CDR1 SGHAT, CDR2 FQNNGV.

The gene calls are TRBV5-4 and TRBJ1-5; perhaps TRBD1 as D (5 bases). Trimming stripped 0 bases from V and 2 bases from J, with 6 bases between. CDR1 and CDR2 (germline): SGHNT, YYREEE (reference sequence). The CDR3 is made up of 14 amino acids. CDR3 in amino acids: CASSLEGGNQPQHF. The CDR3 bases are TGTGCCAGCAGCTTGGAAGGGGGCAATCAGCCCCAGCATTTT.

The genes are TRBV6-1 and TRBJ1-2; 8 bases are a match to TRBD1. The germline V gene has CDR1 MNHNS and CDR2 SASEGT. Trimming removed 3 bases from V and 4 bases from J; junction bases left unmatched: 4. The CDR3 runs 14 residues. Here the CDR3 reads CASSEIRGPYGYTF. The DNA of the CDR3 is TGTGCCAGCAGTGAGATCAGGGGGCCCTATGGCTACACCTTC.

In regard to this clone: A junction end diverges from the germline sequence, so it may reflect a read error. The chain has TRBV9 and TRBJ1-2; possibly TRBD1 for D (6 bases). The CDR3 has 14 amino acids. Germline V gene data show CDR1 as SGDLS and CDR2 as YYNGEE. The CDR3 sequence is CASSVENGAGAPIF. DNA for the CDR3: TGTGCCAGCAGCGTAGAAAACGGGGCAGGGGCTCCCATCTTC.

This chain uses TRBV30 with TRBJ1-4; the D gene is possibly TRBD1 (5 bases). This CDR3 contains 14 residues. Trimming took 5 bases from V and 7 from J, leaving 17 bases between them. Germline V CDR1 and CDR2: GTSNPN, SVGIG (reference sequence). CDR3 in amino acids: CAWGAGGVGEKLFF. CDR3 bases: TGTGCCTGGGGGGCCGGAGGGGTGGGTGAAAAACTGTTTTTT. Complete variable domain (other parts from reference TRBV30 and TRBJ1-4): SQTIHQWPATLVQPVGSPLSLECTVEGTSNPNLYWYRQAAGRGLQLLFYSVGIGQISSEVPQNLSASRPQDRQFILSSKKLLLSDSGFYLCAWGAGGVGEKLFFGSGTQLSVL.

This clone was seen a single time. The rearrangement joins TRBV7-9 to TRBJ1-5; TRBD1 might be the D (5 bases). Germline V lookup: CDR1 SEHNR, CDR2 FQNEAQ (reference sequence). This CDR3 spans 16 amino acids. Trimming took 5 bases from V and 6 from J, leaving 20 bases between them. CDR3 in amino acids: CASSLGEGALAQPQHF. CDR3 sequence (DNA): TGTGCCAGCAGCCTCGGTGAAGGGGCATTGGCTCAGCCCCAGCATTTT.

The J gene is TRBJ1-1, the V gene TRBV27; 9 bases fit TRBD1. Germline V gene sequence: CDR1 MNHEY, CDR2 SMNVEV (reference sequence). Germline trimming cut 6 bases from V and 5 bases from J; bases unmatched to any gene: 10. There are 15 residues in the CDR3. DNA of the CDR3: TGTGCCAGCAGCCCAGCACAGGGGGCGCCTACTGAAGCTTTCTTT. Translating it yields CASSPAQGAPTEAFF.

The chain links TRBV3-1 (or the pseudogene TRBV3-2) to TRBJ2-3, with 10 bases matching TRBD2. Germline lookup yields CDR1 LGHDT and CDR2 YNNKEL (reference sequence). V lost 1 base and J lost 2; bases outside the gene matches: 6. The CDR3 covers 17 residues. CDR3 protein: CASSQVASGSFTDTQYF. The DNA of the CDR3 is TGTGCCAGCAGCCAAGTAGCTAGCGGGAGTTTCACAGATACGCAGTATTTT.

The rearrangement joins TRBV28 to TRBJ1-1; D is perhaps TRBD1 (5 bases). The germline V gene has CDR1 MDHEN and CDR2 SYDVKM. The CDR3 runs 17 residues. V lost 2 bases and J lost 4, with 20 bases in between. Written as DNA, the CDR3 is TGTGCCAGCAGTTTAGTCAGGGACTTGGGTCCGAGCACTGAAGCTTTCTTT. It yields the protein CASSLVRDLGPSTEAFF.

This clone was seen only once. CDR3 in amino acids: CASGQGPNTEAFF. Written as DNA, the CDR3 is TGTGCCAGTGGACAGGGACCGAACACTGAAGCTTTCTTT. This chain links TRBV28 with TRBJ1-1; 8 bases are shared with TRBD1. V lost 9 bases, J lost 1 base, and 4 bases stayed unmatched. CDR1 is MDHEN and CDR2 is SYDVKM in the germline V gene. The length of the CDR3 is 13 residues. The variable domain in full, with the rest retrieved from reference TRBV28 and TRBJ1-1, is DVKVTQSSRYLVKRTGEKVFLECVQDMDHENMFWYRQDPGLGLRLIYFSYDVKMKEKGDIPEGYSVSREKKERFSLILESASTNQTSMYLCASGQGPNTEAFFGQGTRLTVV.

The V gene is TRBV15, the J gene TRBJ2-3; the match to TRBD2 covers 7 bases. The CDR3 covers 16 residues. Trimming at V came to 6 bases and at J to 5 bases, leaving 14 bases not matched to a gene. The V gene's germline CDR1 is LNHNV and CDR2 YYDKDF (reference sequence). The CDR3 nucleotides read TGTGCCACCAGGTTTCGAGCGGGAAGTTCAATAGATACGCAGTATTTT. Translated: CATRFRAGSSIDTQYF.

The rearrangement uses TRBV11-2 and TRBJ2-1; TRBD1 matches 11 bases. CDR1 SGHAT and CDR2 FQNNGV come from the germline V gene. CDR3 length: 15 residues. V gave up 5 bases and J gave up 5 bases; unmatched junction bases: 5. The CDR3 here is CASSRGTGGNNEQFF. The CDR3 DNA reads as TGTGCCAGCAGCCGAGGGACAGGGGGAAACAATGAGCAGTTCTTC. The full variable domain, with the rest looked up from reference TRBV11-2 and TRBJ2-1, is EAGVAQSPRYKIIEKRQSVAFWCNPISGHATLYWYQQILGQGPKLLIQFQNNGVVDDSQLPKDRFSAERLKGVDSTLKIQPAKLEDSAVYLCASSRGTGGNNEQFFGPGTRLTVL.

The chain employs TRBV28 and TRBJ2-7, with 11 bases lining up with TRBD2. Germline loops: CDR1 MDHEN, CDR2 SYDVKM. The CDR3 totals 16 residues. J lost 1 base, V lost 3 bases, and 5 bases had no gene match. The DNA for the CDR3 is TGTGCCAGCAGTTTCCTCACTAGCGGGAGTTCCTACGAGCAGTACTTC. This translates into CASSFLTSGSSYEQYF.

The J gene is TRBJ1-4, the V gene TRBV6-5, with 8 bases identical to TRBD1. Germline assignment: CDR1 MNHEY and CDR2 SVGAGI. The CDR3 loop spans 15 amino acids. The ends lost 7 bases at V and 5 bases at J; junction bases unmatched: 9. The CDR3 DNA follows: TGTGCCAGCATTACTCCAACAGGGGGGAATGAAAAACTGTTTTTT. Protein: CASITPTGGNEKLFF.

The V call is TRBV29-1, the J call TRBJ1-5; no definite D call. The CDR3 spans 12 residues. Trimming took off 0 bases at V and 3 bases at J, with 3 bases between the two ends. The germline V gene encodes CDR1 SQVTM and CDR2 ANQGSEA. For the CDR3, the DNA is TGCAGCGTTGAAGACAACAATCAGCCCCAGCATTTT. Translated: CSVEDNNQPQHF.

The CDR3 region has the DNA TGTGCCAGTAGTCAGGACAGACTATACGAGCAGTACTTC. This encodes CASSQDRLYEQYF. V usage is TRBV19 and J usage is TRBJ2-7; D possibly corresponds to TRBD1 (6 bases). The CDR3 contains 13 residues. The germline V and J ends were trimmed by 5 bases and 4 bases, with 12 bases remaining between them. Germline values: CDR1 LNHDA, CDR2 SQIVND (reference sequence).

This CDR3 reads CASSLTGERVYGYTF. The CDR3, as DNA: TGTGCCAGCAGTTTAACCGGGGAACGGGTCTATGGCTACACCTTC. The V gene is TRBV28, the J gene TRBJ1-2; D is unresolved. Trimming took 2 bases from V and 4 from J, leaving 14 bases between them. The CDR3 spans 15 residues. Per the germline V gene, CDR1 is MDHEN and CDR2 is SYDVKM.